This TCR beta chain stems from a study of shared clonotypes between healthy human individuals. Turning to the study itself: Participating donors consisted of two women and a few men aged 18 to 49.

Assay runs were performed at deep level. In the authors' workflow: Because ImmunoSEQ provided only junction sequences with no quality scores, the filtering differed. Only in-frame clones appear in the TCRdb table, and some are missing; sequencing was by immunoSEQ multiplex PCR. The V and J calls and clone size are taken from that table; D and trimming were inferred from the DNA. The data hold more than 450,000 clones, with 60% to 85% observed a single time. About 90 million PBMCs per unsorted sample were used for genomic DNA. The sequenced sample consisted of PBMCs. The sequence was obtained from a woman in her 40s in good health. Some clones in this sample may be carry-over from other donors' samples.

The CDR3 region is CASSFGQGGTEAFF. CDR3 in DNA: TGCGCCAGCAGCTTCGGACAGGGCGGGACTGAAGCTTTCTTT. The chain has TRBV5-1 and TRBJ1-1; TRBD1 agrees at 8 bases. V dropped 2 bases and J dropped 5; count of bases not matched to a gene: 5. Germline V gene lookup returns CDR1 SGHRS and CDR2 YFSETQ. This CDR3 contains 14 residues.